This entry concerns a single T cell receptor beta chain. Its specificity is not known. The authors incorporated unique molecular identifiers into the TCR beta cDNA libraries. TCRdb processed the PCR reads anew with MiXCR; each CDR3 protein has one entry. The sample includes 820,000 or so distinct CDR3 sequences, roughly 50% of them seen just once. V dropped 8 bases and J dropped 9 bases, with 14 bases sitting between them. CDR1 SQVTM and CDR2 ANQGSEA come from the germline V gene. The CDR3 has 11 residues. The data belong to a study of post-analysis software for immune sequencing data. Background on the study: Recorded subtypes: relapsing-remitting, secondary progressive, progressive-relapsing; some patients unannotated. Study results and caveats: The normalized Chao1 diversity of multiple sclerosis patients was significantly lower than that of controls. TRBV segments more frequent in patients than in controls numbered about five and included TRBV5-6, TRBV5-1 and TRBV20-1.

V gene TRBV29-1 combines with J gene TRBJ2-1; D ambiguous. The sequenced material came from blood. The receptor was derived from a girl aged 5-17 years with multiple sclerosis. The CDR3: CSPAESGEQFF. CDR3 DNA: TGCAGCCCCGCCGAATCTGGTGAGCAGTTCTTC.